The T cell receptor beta chain under discussion was sequenced for a study of T cell responses to AZD1222 COVID-19 vaccine. Findings of the study overall: There were mostly white British donors and more females than males, and clonal diversity was possibly underestimated. Without day 14 samples, only post-peak T cell repertoires were studied. Seropositive AZD1222 recipients at baseline numbered only five to seven. Spike regions recognized by vaccine-associated CD4 TCRs spanned the protein, led by 160-218 and 743-854.

Sequenced by immunoSEQ multiplex PCR; TCRdb stores in-frame clones only, minus some. In the table there are 150,000 or so clones, under 95% of which are singletons. Turning to this clone: The antigen is unknown.

Germline V CDR1 and CDR2: SGHRS, YFSETQ. This CDR3 has 14 residues. Between the trimmed V and J ends, which lost 1 base and 5 bases, there was a span of 12 bases. The material was peripheral blood, obtained 28 days after the second AZD1222 dose. The V call is TRBV5-1, the J call TRBJ1-1; D ambiguous. The receptor's source is an adult who received the AZD1222 COVID-19 vaccine. The CDR3 loop reads CASSLTTMGTEAFF. In nucleotides, the CDR3 is TGCGCCAGCAGCTTGACGACAATGGGGACTGAAGCTTTCTTT. Full variable domain (missing parts from reference TRBV5-1 and TRBJ1-1): KAGVTQTPRYLIKTRGQQVTLSCSPISGHRSVSWYQQTPGQGLQFLFEYFSETQRNKGNFPGRFSGRQFSNSRSEMNVSTLELGDSALYLCASSLTTMGTEAFFGQGTRLTVV.